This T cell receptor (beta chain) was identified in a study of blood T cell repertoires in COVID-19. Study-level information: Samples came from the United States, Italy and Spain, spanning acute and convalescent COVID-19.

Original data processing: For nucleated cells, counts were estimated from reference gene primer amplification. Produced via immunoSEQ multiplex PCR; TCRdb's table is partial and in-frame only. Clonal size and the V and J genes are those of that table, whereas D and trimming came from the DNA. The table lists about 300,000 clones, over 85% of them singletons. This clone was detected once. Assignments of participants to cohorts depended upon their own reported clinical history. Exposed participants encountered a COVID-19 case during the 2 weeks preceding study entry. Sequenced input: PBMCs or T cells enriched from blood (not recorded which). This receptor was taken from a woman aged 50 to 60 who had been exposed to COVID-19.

The CDR3 DNA reads TGTGCCAGCAGTTTAGCGGCGAATGAGCAGTTCTTC. It yields the protein CASSLAANEQFF. The chain combines TRBV2 with TRBJ2-1, with D perhaps TRBD2 (6 bases). Trimming pared 5 bases from V and 7 bases from J, leaving 9 bases between. The CDR3 sequence is 12 residues long. Germline assignment: CDR1 SNHLY and CDR2 FYNNEI.